This T cell receptor beta chain was captured in a study of Graves' ophthalmopathy and Graves' hyperthyroidism. On this clonotype itself: A much more abundant neighbour one base away suggests this may be a read error.

Other autoimmune diseases, uncontrolled infections, pregnancy or lactation ruled patients out of participation. The TCR beta CDR3 regions underwent amplification from RNA transcripts. The authors performed first-round RT-PCR with HTBI primers and then a second-round multiplex PCR. TCRdb re-called the multiplex PCR reads with MiXCR, one entry per CDR3 protein. The sample contains 300,000 to 400,000 distinct CDR3 sequences, about 17% of which appear only once. The sequenced sample consisted of peripheral blood. This clonotype was sampled from an adult man with Graves' ophthalmopathy.

This CDR3 is CASSQVGEGNTEAFF. The CDR3, as DNA: TGCGCCAGCAGCCAGGTGGGGGAGGGTAACACTGAAGCTTTCTTT. The chain combines TRBV4-1 with TRBJ1-1; a weak D match, TRBD1 (5 bases). The CDR3 loop spans 15 amino acids. Deletions cut 3 bases from V and 2 bases from J, with 13 bases between. Germline V gene sequence: CDR1 MGHRA, CDR2 YSYEKL.